This TCR beta chain was profiled in a study of a mutant IDH1 vaccine in newly diagnosed glioma. The overall study: The V12 visit happened in week 35, and the V13 visit happened in week 47.

The table lists this clone with a count of one. What it binds is unknown. The time point was: week 35, safety follow-up. Each vaccine dose was 300 ug of mutant IDH1 20-mer peptide, with topical imiquimod. Germline V gene sequence: CDR1 KGHSH, CDR2 LQKENI. This CDR3 contains 18 residues. J gave up 5 bases and V 2 bases, and 15 bases lay outside the gene matches. Generated by immunoSEQ multiplex PCR, the TCRdb table keeps only in-frame clones and is missing some. There are tens of thousands of clones in the sample; approximately 92% occur only once, and about 2.4% lies in the top ten. The chain couples TRBV18 to TRBJ2-7, with 10 bases that match TRBD2. The sequence derives from a man in his fifties with glioma. The specimen was PBMCs, collected from a glioma patient whose treatment included an IDH1 peptide vaccine. CDR3 loop: CASSPLTGAGGTADEQYF. The CDR3 nucleotides are TGTGCCAGCTCACCATTGACCGGAGCGGGGGGGACGGCAGACGAGCAGTACTTC.